These T cell receptor beta chains were read from a single sample in a study of blood T cell repertoires in COVID-19. The method was immunoSEQ multiplex PCR; TCRdb's version includes in-frame clones alone and lacks a portion of them. The table includes roughly 27,000 clones, approximately 90% detected once. The sequencing input was peripheral blood. These TCRs come from a man aged 60-69 years with acute or convalescent COVID-19. Each CDR3 is given with its conserved first and last residue. The order of the fields is clone size, V gene, D gene, J gene, CDR3 protein, CDR3 DNA. The D gene is left open where the match is weak. Clone size is stated in some rows and not others, as once, few, many or a class when expanded.

clone size: -; V gene: TRBV27; D gene: -; J gene: TRBJ1-6; CDR3 protein: CASSPERRSSYNSPLHF; CDR3 DNA: TGTGCCAGCAGCCCCGAAAGGAGAAGCTCCTATAATTCACCCCTCCACTTT
clone size: -; V gene: TRBV7-3; D gene: -; J gene: TRBJ2-2; CDR3 protein: CASSRGDTGELFF; CDR3 DNA: TGTGCCAGCAGCCGAGGAGACACCGGGGAGCTGTTTTTT
clone size: -; V gene: TRBV6-6; D gene: TRBD1; J gene: TRBJ1-2; CDR3 protein: CASRPGGSYGYTF; CDR3 DNA: TGTGCCAGCAGACCAGGGGGTAGCTATGGCTACACCTTC
clone size: few; V gene: TRBV4-2; D gene: -; J gene: TRBJ1-4; CDR3 protein: CASSQDRAGYNEKLFF; CDR3 DNA: TGTGCCAGCAGCCAAGATAGGGCGGGGTATAATGAAAAACTGTTTTTT
clone size: -; V gene: TRBV1; D gene: -; J gene: TRBJ2-2; CDR3 protein: CTSVRKPTGELFF; CDR3 DNA: TGCACCAGCGTCAGAAAACCCACCGGGGAGCTGTTTTTT
clone size: -; V gene: TRBV7-2; D gene: TRBD1; J gene: TRBJ1-4; CDR3 protein: CASSFGTGRNEKLFF; CDR3 DNA: TGTGCCAGCAGCTTTGGGACAGGCCGTAATGAAAAACTGTTTTTT
clone size: once; V gene: TRBV7-9; D gene: TRBD1; J gene: TRBJ1-5; CDR3 protein: CASSQTGLSNQPQHF; CDR3 DNA: TGTGCCAGCAGCCAGACAGGGTTGAGCAATCAGCCCCAGCATTTT
clone size: -; V gene: TRBV19; D gene: TRBD1; J gene: TRBJ1-2; CDR3 protein: CASSPLPDRAMGGYTF; CDR3 DNA: TGTGCCAGTAGTCCGCTACCTGACAGGGCCATGGGTGGCTACACCTTC
clone size: -; V gene: TRBV4-2; D gene: -; J gene: TRBJ2-3; CDR3 protein: CASSQDLTSTDTQYF; CDR3 DNA: TGTGCCAGCAGCCAAGATCTTACTAGCACAGATACGCAGTATTTT
clone size: -; V gene: TRBV2; D gene: TRBD2; J gene: TRBJ2-3; CDR3 protein: CASSPSGGGTDTQYF; CDR3 DNA: TGTGCCAGCAGTCCTAGCGGGGGGGGCACAGATACGCAGTATTTT
clone size: -; V gene: TRBV7-2; D gene: TRBD2; J gene: TRBJ2-2; CDR3 protein: CASSLEGSGRAGELFF; CDR3 DNA: TGTGCCAGCAGCTTAGAAGGTAGCGGGAGAGCCGGGGAGCTGTTTTTT
clone size: -; V gene: TRBV6-5; D gene: TRBD1; J gene: TRBJ2-6; CDR3 protein: CASRLQGSGANVLTF; CDR3 DNA: TGTGCCAGCAGACTACAGGGGTCTGGGGCCAACGTCCTGACTTTC